The 25 T cell receptor beta chains below all came from one sample that was sequenced in a study of early T cells in non-severe SARS-CoV-2 infection. TCRdb itself ran the 5' RACE reads through MiXCR, one entry per CDR3 protein. The sample includes 75,000 to 80,000 distinct CDR3 sequences, about a sixth seen only once; the top ten take 10% to 15%. Sequencing used whole blood. Receptors originate from an adult who was a healthcare worker with PCR-confirmed SARS-CoV-2 infection or an uninfected control (not recorded which).

This clonotype was observed a few times. The chain combines TRBV5-5 with TRBJ1-1; the match to TRBD1 covers 8 bases. The ends lost 3 bases at V and 1 base at J; junction bases unmatched: 5. Germline V gene data show CDR1 as SGHKS and CDR2 as YYEKEE (reference sequence). This CDR3 region has 15 residues. DNA of the CDR3: TGTGCCAGCAGCTGGATGGGACAGGAGAACACTGAAGCTTTCTTT. Its translation is CASSWMGQENTEAFF.

This clonotype came up many times. The V gene is TRBV6-5, the J gene TRBJ2-7, with a weak D call TRBD1 (5 bases). CDR1 and CDR2 (germline): MNHEY, SVGAGI. This CDR3 has 13 residues. Trimming removed 7 bases from V and 2 bases from J, with 12 bases in between. CDR3 nucleotide sequence: TGTGCCAGCACCCAGGGTCAAGCCTACGAGCAGTACTTC. This codes for CASTQGQAYEQYF.

The sample holds a few counts of this clonotype. The chain recombines TRBV7-8 with TRBJ1-5, with a tentative D call TRBD1 (5 bases). The length of the CDR3 is 13 residues. Germline V gives CDR1 SGHVS, CDR2 FQNEAQ. V lost 1 base and J lost 6, with 7 bases in between. CDR3 loop: CASSLGTIQPQHF. Written as DNA, the CDR3 is TGTGCCAGCAGCTTAGGGACAATTCAGCCCCAGCATTTT.

The sample holds one count of this clonotype. The junction departs from germline at one end; a sequencing error may be responsible. V and J are TRBV7-2 and TRBJ2-1; 9 bases map to TRBD2. CDR1 is SGHTA, CDR2 FQGNSA, per germline. The CDR3 has 15 residues. The CDR3 bases are TGTGCCAGCAGCTCGACTAGCGGTACCTACAATGGGCAGTTCTTC. It encodes CASSSTSGTYNGQFF. Full variable domain (outside the CDR3, taken from reference TRBV7-2 and TRBJ2-1): GAGVSQSPSNKVTEKGKDVELRCDPISGHTALYWYRQSLGQGLEFLIYFQGNSAPDKSGLPSDRFSAERTGGSVSTLTIQRTQQEDSAVYLCASSSTSGTYNGQFFGPGTRLTVL.

In nucleotides, the CDR3 is TGTGCCAGCAGTGAAGAAACGGGTCGGAGCAATCAGCCCCAGCATTTT. Amino acids: CASSEETGRSNQPQHF. This sequence joins TRBV2 and TRBJ1-5, with D unresolved. There are 16 residues in the CDR3. V lost 1 base to trimming and J lost 1 base, with 11 bases between them. Germline lookup yields CDR1 SNHLY and CDR2 FYNNEI.

Points on this clonotype: A junction boundary mismatches the germline segment, possibly from a read error. This sequence joins TRBV7-7 and TRBJ2-7; the match to TRBD2 covers 12 bases. The germline CDR1 and CDR2 sequences are SSHAT and FNYEAQ (reference sequence). The CDR3 extends over 13 amino acids. The DNA of the CDR3 is TGTGCTAGCAGCCGGACTAGCGGGGACGAGCAGTACTTC. Amino acids: CASSRTSGDEQYF.

This clonotype has more than one count but fewer than ten. This chain joins TRBV7-9 and TRBJ2-1; D remains ambiguous. The CDR3 runs 12 residues. The ends were cut back, 5 bases at V and 6 bases at J, with 8 bases in the middle. Per germline, CDR1 SEHNR and CDR2 FQNEAQ (reference sequence). CDR3 sequence reads: CASSVTTNEQFF. The CDR3 nucleotides are TGTGCCAGCAGCGTTACTACCAATGAGCAGTTCTTC.

The rearrangement uses TRBV29-1 and TRBJ2-7; D gene uncertain. The V gene lost 4 bases and the J gene lost 1 base, with 5 bases spanning the gap. This CDR3 spans 11 amino acids. The V gene's germline CDR1 is SQVTM and CDR2 ANQGSEA. The CDR3 DNA is TGCAGCGTTGTACAGTCCTACGAGCAGTACTTC. This sequence encodes CSVVQSYEQYF.

CDR3 amino acids: CASSASESYNEQFF. Written as DNA, the CDR3 is TGTGCCAGCAGCGCCAGCGAGTCCTACAATGAGCAGTTCTTC. V and J are TRBV7-9 and TRBJ2-1; D unresolved. CDR3 length: 14 amino acids. V lost 5 bases, J lost 1 base, and 9 bases lay in between. Germline V lookup: CDR1 SEHNR, CDR2 FQNEAQ (reference sequence).

This clonotype was observed a few times. This chain joins TRBV24-1 and TRBJ2-1; 8 nucleotides match TRBD1. The V gene end was trimmed by 3 bases and the J gene end by 7 bases; junction bases not matched to a gene: 4. The CDR3 covers 14 residues. In germline, CDR1 is KGHDR, CDR2 SFDVKD. This chain's CDR3 is CATSDPGQGNEQFF. In nucleotides, the CDR3 is TGTGCCACCAGTGATCCCGGACAGGGTAATGAGCAGTTCTTC.

CDR3 bases: TGTGCCAGCAGCCACACCGGGACAGCGAAAGAAAAACTGTTTTTT. Translating gives CASSHTGTAKEKLFF. V gene TRBV5-4 combines with J gene TRBJ1-4; TRBD1 matches 7 bases. V trimming: 4 bases; J trimming: 8 bases; junction bases outside the gene matches: 11. CDR3 length equals 15 residues. Germline assignment: CDR1 SGHNT and CDR2 YYREEE (reference sequence).

This clonotype was counted at least ten times. The chain couples TRBV29-1 to TRBJ2-5; maybe TRBD2 (6 bases). The germline V gene encodes CDR1 SQVTM and CDR2 ANQGSEA. This CDR3 spans 12 amino acids. Trimming took off 6 bases at V and 1 base at J, with 9 bases between the two ends. The CDR3 coding sequence is TGCAGCGTGGGACTCTCCCAAGAGACCCAGTACTTC. It codes for CSVGLSQETQYF. Full variable domain (rest looked up from reference TRBV29-1 and TRBJ2-5): SAVISQKPSRDICQRGTSLTIQCQVDSQVTMMFWYRQQPGQSLTLIATANQGSEATYESGFVIDKFPISRPNLTFSTLTVSNMSPEDSSIYLCSVGLSQETQYFGPGTRLLVL.

V and J are TRBV27 and TRBJ2-2; 9 bases are shared with TRBD1. CDR3 length equals 15 residues. Per germline, CDR1 MNHEY and CDR2 SMNVEV (reference sequence). The V gene end was trimmed by 6 bases and the J gene end by 4 bases; junction bases not matched to a gene: 6. The CDR3 DNA reads TGTGCCAGCAGAGGACAGGGGAGGCTCACCGGGGAGCTGTTTTTT. Translating it yields CASRGQGRLTGELFF.

V is TRBV30 and J is TRBJ1-5, with D possibly matching TRBD1 (6 bases). V was clipped by 1 base and J by 9 bases, with 19 bases between them. The CDR3 extends over 15 amino acids. Germline V lookup: CDR1 GTSNPN, CDR2 SVGIG (reference sequence). CDR3 loop: CAWSGGARIFPPQHF. The CDR3 DNA sequence: TGTGCCTGGAGTGGGGGGGCGCGCATATTTCCGCCCCAGCATTTT.

This clonotype was seen only a few times. The genes are TRBV6-6 and TRBJ2-5; D is possibly TRBD1 (6 bases). Germline loops: CDR1 MNHNY, CDR2 SVGAGI (reference sequence). This CDR3 has 16 amino acids. The V and J ends lost 0 bases and 0 bases respectively, with 11 bases between them. The CDR3, as DNA: TGTGCCAGCAGTTACTCGGCCAGGGGTTACCAAGAGACCCAGTACTTC. This encodes CASSYSARGYQETQYF.

The chain has TRBV7-3 and TRBJ2-2; D is unresolved. The CDR3 totals 18 residues. The germline gives CDR1 SGHTA, CDR2 FQGTGA. V dropped 1 base and J dropped 0 bases, with 15 bases sitting between them. CDR3 nucleotide sequence: TGTGCCAGCAGCTTAAAGGGTAGGACCCCCTCGAACACCGGGGAGCTGTTTTTT. It encodes CASSLKGRTPSNTGELFF.

This clonotype has just a few counts. The chain joins TRBV12-5 to TRBJ2-2, with D possibly TRBD1 on 6 matching bases. The germline V gene has CDR1 LGHNT and CDR2 FRNRAP. The CDR3 is 16 residues long. Trimming removed 0 bases at V and 5 bases at J, with 13 bases between. The CDR3 reads CASGLVLDSWTGELFF. The CDR3 DNA sequence: TGTGCTAGTGGTTTGGTATTGGACAGTTGGACCGGGGAGCTGTTTTTT.

The chain recombines TRBV3-1 with TRBJ2-7; D gene unclear. CDR1 and CDR2 from the germline V gene are LGHDT and YNNKEL (reference sequence). Trimming stripped 1 base from V and 3 bases from J, with 4 bases between. This CDR3 comprises 12 residues. CDR3: CASSQVGYEQYF. The DNA for the CDR3 is TGTGCCAGCAGCCAAGTAGGCTACGAGCAGTACTTC.

This clonotype is medium-sized within its sample. The V call is TRBV11-1, the J call TRBJ1-2; tentative D call: TRBD1 (5 bases). This CDR3 has 14 residues. Per germline, CDR1 SGHAT and CDR2 FQDESV (reference sequence). V was trimmed by 8 bases and J by 3 bases, leaving 16 bases between them. The DNA of the CDR3 is TGTGCCAGCTCAAACGGGGCCCTGGACTATGGCTACACCTTC. It translates to CASSNGALDYGYTF. Together with reference TRBV11-1 and TRBJ1-2, the CDR3 gives the full variable domain: EAEVAQSPRYKITEKSQAVAFWCDPISGHATLYWYRQILGQGPELLVQFQDESVVDDSQLPKDRFSAERLKGVDSTLKIQPAELGDSAMYLCASSNGALDYGYTFGSGTRLTVV.

This clonotype was counted a few times. V and J are TRBV11-2 and TRBJ1-1; TRBD1 agrees at 9 bases. Germline V gene lookup returns CDR1 SGHAT and CDR2 FQNNGV. This CDR3 has 14 residues. J was trimmed by 6 bases and V by 4 bases; bases with no gene match: 6. The CDR3 sequence is CASSSRTGEAEAFF. CDR3 nucleotides: TGTGCCAGCAGCTCCCGGACAGGGGAGGCTGAAGCTTTCTTT. The complete variable domain, with remaining parts taken from reference TRBV11-2 and TRBJ1-1, reads EAGVAQSPRYKIIEKRQSVAFWCNPISGHATLYWYQQILGQGPKLLIQFQNNGVVDDSQLPKDRFSAERLKGVDSTLKIQPAKLEDSAVYLCASSSRTGEAEAFFGQGTRLTVV.

The DNA for the CDR3 is TGTGCCAGCAGTTTATTGGACAGATCCTACGAGCAGTACTTC. Translation: CASSLLDRSYEQYF. The chain employs TRBV27 and TRBJ2-7, with D possibly being TRBD1 (6 bases). CDR3 length: 14 residues. The germline V and J ends were trimmed by 1 base and 1 base, with 8 bases remaining between them. The V gene's germline CDR1 is MNHEY and CDR2 SMNVEV (reference sequence).

This clonotype has a count of ten or more. The V call is TRBV20-1, the J call TRBJ1-2; D remains unclear. Between the trimmed V and J ends, which lost 1 base and 2 bases, there was a span of 8 bases. CDR3 length: 13 amino acids. Germline-derived CDR1 and CDR2 are DFQATT and SNEGSKA (reference sequence). Here the CDR3 reads CSARVPGNYGYTF. CDR3 nucleotide sequence: TGCAGTGCTAGAGTGCCGGGGAACTATGGCTACACCTTC.

This clonotype was detected many times. The V and J genes are TRBV11-2 and TRBJ1-2; D is perhaps TRBD1 (6 bases). V dropped 3 bases and J dropped 5 bases, with 10 bases sitting between them. Germline loops: CDR1 SGHAT, CDR2 FQNNGV. This CDR3 spans 13 amino acids. CDR3 in amino acids: CASSFRGGYGYTF. In nucleotides, the CDR3 is TGTGCCAGCAGCTTTAGGGGGGGATATGGCTACACCTTC.

Concerning this clonotype: A much bigger clone sits one base away, suggesting this may be a read error. The CDR3 DNA follows: TGTGCCAGCAGCCTAAGATTCACAGATATGCAGTATTTT. This codes for CASSLRFTDMQYF. The V gene is TRBV9, the J gene TRBJ2-3, with D hard to call. The germline gives CDR1 SGDLS, CDR2 YYNGEE. The CDR3 contains 13 residues.

In its sample, this clonotype was seen many times. V and J are TRBV18 and TRBJ2-1, with 15 bases aligning to TRBD2. The CDR3 is 19 residues long. CDR1 KGHSH and CDR2 LQKENI come from the germline V gene. The V and J ends lost 3 bases and 10 bases, in that order; junction bases with no gene match: 16. CDR3 loop: CASSPEGLAGGGFTGEQFF. DNA of the CDR3: TGTGCCAGCTCACCGGAGGGACTAGCGGGAGGCGGATTTACAGGGGAGCAGTTCTTC.